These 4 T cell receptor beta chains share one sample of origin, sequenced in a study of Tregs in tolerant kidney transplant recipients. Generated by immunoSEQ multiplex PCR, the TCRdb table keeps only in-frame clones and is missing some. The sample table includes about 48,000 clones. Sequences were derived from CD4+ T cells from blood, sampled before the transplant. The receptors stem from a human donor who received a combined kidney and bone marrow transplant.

The CDR3 region is CASNQTSAGASEQFF. CDR3 DNA (partial): TGTGCCAGCAACCAAACTTCAGCGGGAGCAAGTGAG. The chain is built from TRBV7-7 and TRBJ2-1; 8 bases line up with TRBD2. The sequence runs out 3 residues before the end of the CDR3; the remainder is reconstructed from the germline J gene. Germline CDR1 is SSHAT and CDR2 is FNYEAQ (reference sequence). V lost 7 bases to trimming and J lost 9 bases; unmatched junction nucleotides: 14. This CDR3 region has 15 residues.

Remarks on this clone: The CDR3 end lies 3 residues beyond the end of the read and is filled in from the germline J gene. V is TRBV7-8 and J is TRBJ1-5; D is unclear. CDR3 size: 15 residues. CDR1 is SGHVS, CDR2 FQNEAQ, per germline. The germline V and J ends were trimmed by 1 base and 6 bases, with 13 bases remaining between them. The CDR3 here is CASSLGAGKSQPQHF. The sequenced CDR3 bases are TGTGCCAGCAGCTTAGGGGCGGGGAAGTCTCAGCCC.

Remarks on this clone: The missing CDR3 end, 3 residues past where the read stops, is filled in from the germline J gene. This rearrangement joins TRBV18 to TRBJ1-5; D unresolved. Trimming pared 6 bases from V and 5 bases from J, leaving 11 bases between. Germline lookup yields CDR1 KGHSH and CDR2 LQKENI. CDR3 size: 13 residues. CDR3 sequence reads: CASSPDTYQPQHF. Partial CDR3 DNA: TGTGCCAGCTCTCCCGACACCTATCAGCCC.

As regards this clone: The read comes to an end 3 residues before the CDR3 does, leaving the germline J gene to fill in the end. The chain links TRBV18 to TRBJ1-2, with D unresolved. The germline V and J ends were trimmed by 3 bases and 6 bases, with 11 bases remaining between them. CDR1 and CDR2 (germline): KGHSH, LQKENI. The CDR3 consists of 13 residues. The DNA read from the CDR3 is TGTGCCAGCTCACCGCAGGAATCGGATGGC. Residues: CASSPQESDG. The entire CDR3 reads CASSPQESDGYTF.